The rows below give T cell receptor beta chains drawn from one sample of a study of blood T cell repertoires in COVID-19. This table comes from immunoSEQ multiplex PCR, and its TCRdb copy is limited to in-frame clones, with some not included. The sample records approximately 260,000 clones, around 80% being singletons. Sequencing was performed on PBMCs or T cells enriched from blood (not recorded which). All receptors come from a man aged 25 to 40 with acute COVID-19. The CDR3 runs from the conserved cysteine through the conserved F or W. Each record gives: J gene, V gene, clone size, D gene, CDR3 protein, CDR3 DNA. D genes are given only for firm matches. Rows may omit the clone size; those that give it use once, few, many or a size class.

J gene: TRBJ2-3; V gene: TRBV5-1; clone size: NA; D gene: NA; CDR3 protein: CASSSYGPDTQYF; CDR3 DNA: TGCGCCAGCAGCTCCTATGGGCCAGATACGCAGTATTTT
J gene: TRBJ1-2; V gene: TRBV9; clone size: NA; D gene: TRBD1; CDR3 protein: CASSVRTGSGDGYTF; CDR3 DNA: TGTGCCAGCAGCGTCAGGACAGGCTCAGGGGATGGCTACACCTTC
J gene: TRBJ1-3; V gene: TRBV4-1; clone size: NA; D gene: NA; CDR3 protein: CASSGRGPGNTIYF; CDR3 DNA: TGCGCCTCCAGCGGCAGGGGCCCTGGAAACACCATATATTTT
J gene: TRBJ2-1; V gene: TRBV19; clone size: few; D gene: NA; CDR3 protein: CASSITGLNEQFF; CDR3 DNA: TGTGCCAGTAGTATCACGGGACTTAACGAGCAGTTCTTC
J gene: TRBJ2-2; V gene: TRBV9; clone size: NA; D gene: TRBD2; CDR3 protein: CASSQGLAGTGELFF; CDR3 DNA: TGTGCCAGCAGCCAAGGACTAGCGGGAACCGGGGAGCTGTTTTTT
J gene: TRBJ2-5; V gene: TRBV20-1; clone size: NA; D gene: NA; CDR3 protein: CSASHAGETQYF; CDR3 DNA: TGCAGTGCTAGTCATGCAGGGGAGACCCAGTACTTC
J gene: TRBJ1-3; V gene: TRBV7-7; clone size: NA; D gene: NA; CDR3 protein: CASSPRPGGDTIYF; CDR3 DNA: TGTGCCAGCAGCCCTAGGCCCGGCGGGGACACCATATATTTT
J gene: TRBJ2-1; V gene: TRBV9; clone size: NA; D gene: TRBD1; CDR3 protein: CASSVAQDRGWNEQFF; CDR3 DNA: TGTGCCAGCAGCGTAGCCCAAGACAGGGGTTGGAATGAGCAGTTCTTC
J gene: TRBJ1-1; V gene: TRBV6-6; clone size: NA; D gene: NA; CDR3 protein: CASSARQLNTEAFF; CDR3 DNA: TGTGCCAGCAGTGCCCGACAGCTGAACACTGAAGCTTTCTTT
J gene: TRBJ2-1; V gene: TRBV4-2; clone size: NA; D gene: TRBD2; CDR3 protein: CASSQDPGLAGSEQFF; CDR3 DNA: TGTGCCAGCAGCCAAGATCCGGGACTAGCGGGAAGTGAGCAGTTCTTC
J gene: TRBJ2-5; V gene: TRBV18; clone size: NA; D gene: NA; CDR3 protein: CASSPPGETQYF; CDR3 DNA: TGTGCCAGCTCACCACCCGGGGAGACCCAGTACTTC
J gene: TRBJ1-2; V gene: TRBV11-2; clone size: NA; D gene: NA; CDR3 protein: CASSFGESGYTF; CDR3 DNA: TGTGCCAGCAGCTTCGGGGAATCGGGCTACACCTTC
J gene: TRBJ1-2; V gene: TRBV6-5; clone size: once; D gene: NA; CDR3 protein: CASSFREGGYTF; CDR3 DNA: TGTGCCAGCAGTTTCAGGGAGGGCGGCTACACCTTC
J gene: TRBJ1-2; V gene: TRBV29-1; clone size: NA; D gene: NA; CDR3 protein: CSTTGEVWGYTF; CDR3 DNA: TGCAGCACAACAGGAGAAGTTTGGGGCTACACCTTC
J gene: TRBJ2-3; V gene: TRBV7-9; clone size: NA; D gene: TRBD2; CDR3 protein: CASSLLGSGGYTDTQYF; CDR3 DNA: TGTGCCAGCAGCTTACTGGGTAGCGGGGGGTACACAGATACGCAGTATTTT
J gene: TRBJ1-2; V gene: TRBV14; clone size: NA; D gene: NA; CDR3 protein: CASSQVIAGTITF; CDR3 DNA: TGTGCCAGCAGCCAAGTCATAGCAGGGACTATCACCTTC
J gene: TRBJ2-1; V gene: TRBV27; clone size: once; D gene: TRBD2; CDR3 protein: CASSSTTSAGIYNEQFF; CDR3 DNA: TGTGCCAGCAGTTCCACGACCTCAGCGGGGATATACAATGAGCAGTTCTTC
J gene: TRBJ1-4; V gene: TRBV28; clone size: NA; D gene: TRBD1; CDR3 protein: CASGLTRDSLFF; CDR3 DNA: TGTGCCAGCGGCCTTACCCGGGACAGTCTGTTTTTT
J gene: TRBJ2-3; V gene: TRBV7-3; clone size: once; D gene: NA; CDR3 protein: CASSLNRARTDTQYF; CDR3 DNA: TGTGCCAGCAGCTTAAACAGGGCCCGCACAGATACGCAGTATTTT
J gene: TRBJ2-5; V gene: TRBV3-1/TRBV3-2; clone size: NA; D gene: NA; CDR3 protein: CASSQTPRLAAETQYF; CDR3 DNA: TGTGCCAGCAGCCAAACCCCCCGGCTAGCAGCGGAGACCCAGTACTTC
J gene: TRBJ2-1; V gene: TRBV9; clone size: NA; D gene: NA; CDR3 protein: CASSVDSGHSYNEQFF; CDR3 DNA: TGTGCCAGCAGCGTGGATAGCGGACACTCCTACAATGAGCAGTTCTTC
J gene: TRBJ2-3; V gene: TRBV2; clone size: few; D gene: TRBD2; CDR3 protein: CASSFDPGGEGTDTQYF; CDR3 DNA: TGTGCCAGCAGTTTTGATCCGGGGGGAGAAGGCACAGATACGCAGTATTTT
J gene: TRBJ1-1; V gene: TRBV4-1; clone size: NA; D gene: NA; CDR3 protein: CASSQSTGDNTEAFF; CDR3 DNA: TGCGCCAGCAGCCAATCGACAGGAGACAACACTGAAGCTTTCTTT
J gene: TRBJ1-1; V gene: TRBV5-1; clone size: NA; D gene: NA; CDR3 protein: CASSLVVGVNTEAFF; CDR3 DNA: TGCGCCAGCAGCTTGGTGGTAGGGGTAAACACTGAAGCTTTCTTT
J gene: TRBJ2-1; V gene: TRBV19; clone size: NA; D gene: NA; CDR3 protein: CASSISVLNEQFF; CDR3 DNA: TGTGCCAGTAGTATATCAGTTTTGAATGAGCAGTTCTTC
J gene: TRBJ1-1; V gene: TRBV6-6; clone size: NA; D gene: TRBD1; CDR3 protein: CASSSPRTGAATEAFF; CDR3 DNA: TGTGCCAGCAGTTCACCGCGGACAGGGGCCGCGACTGAAGCTTTCTTT
J gene: TRBJ1-6; V gene: TRBV28; clone size: NA; D gene: NA; CDR3 protein: CASSPSDRSNSPLHF; CDR3 DNA: TGTGCCAGCAGTCCTTCGGACAGAAGCAATTCACCCCTCCACTTT
J gene: TRBJ2-5; V gene: TRBV7-8; clone size: NA; D gene: TRBD1; CDR3 protein: CASSPQGLGQGGQYF; CDR3 DNA: TGTGCCAGCAGCCCGCAGGGACTTGGACAGGGCGGCCAGTACTTC
J gene: TRBJ1-6; V gene: TRBV4-2; clone size: NA; D gene: NA; CDR3 protein: CASSQDQGSRSYNSPLHF; CDR3 DNA: TGTGCCAGCAGCCAAGATCAGGGATCGCGCTCCTATAATTCACCCCTCCACTTT
J gene: TRBJ2-3; V gene: TRBV6-5; clone size: NA; D gene: TRBD2; CDR3 protein: CASSYTAGGRDTQYF; CDR3 DNA: TGTGCCAGCAGTTACACGGCGGGGGGTCGGGATACGCAGTATTTT
J gene: TRBJ1-2; V gene: TRBV15; clone size: NA; D gene: NA; CDR3 protein: CATSRDSGRRVLLSGYTF; CDR3 DNA: TGTGCCACCAGCAGAGATAGCGGAAGGAGGGTTCTGCTCTCTGGCTACACCTTC
J gene: TRBJ2-1; V gene: TRBV30; clone size: NA; D gene: TRBD2; CDR3 protein: CAWSVTSGRNEQFF; CDR3 DNA: TGTGCCTGGAGTGTGACTAGCGGGAGAAATGAGCAGTTCTTC
J gene: TRBJ1-6; V gene: TRBV5-4; clone size: NA; D gene: NA; CDR3 protein: CASRLDDTGSPLHF; CDR3 DNA: TGTGCCAGCAGGTTGGACGACACAGGGTCACCCCTCCACTTT
J gene: TRBJ1-1; V gene: TRBV7-9; clone size: NA; D gene: TRBD1; CDR3 protein: CASSFGQGANTEAFF; CDR3 DNA: TGTGCCAGCAGCTTTGGGCAGGGGGCGAACACTGAAGCTTTCTTT
J gene: TRBJ1-5; V gene: TRBV19; clone size: NA; D gene: NA; CDR3 protein: CASRRGNGNQPQHF; CDR3 DNA: TGTGCCAGTAGGAGGGGGAATGGCAATCAGCCCCAGCATTTT
J gene: TRBJ1-5; V gene: TRBV19; clone size: NA; D gene: TRBD1; CDR3 protein: CASSTSGGQGALGSNQPQHF; CDR3 DNA: TGTGCCAGTAGTACGTCCGGAGGACAGGGGGCATTAGGGAGCAATCAGCCCCAGCATTTT
J gene: TRBJ2-2; V gene: TRBV7-6; clone size: NA; D gene: NA; CDR3 protein: CASSLVTGGENTGELFF; CDR3 DNA: TGTGCCAGCAGCTTAGTTACAGGGGGGGAGAACACCGGGGAGCTGTTTTTT